This passage covers 12 T cell receptor beta chains from one sample sequenced in a study of blood T cell repertoires in COVID-19. This table comes from immunoSEQ multiplex PCR, and its TCRdb copy is limited to in-frame clones, with some not included. The repertoire holds about 100,000 clones, with 85% as singletons. The sample was peripheral blood. These receptors all come from a woman between 65 and 79 years old with active or convalescent COVID-19.

The gene calls are TRBV28 and TRBJ1-6; the D is unclear. Germline V gene lookup returns CDR1 MDHEN and CDR2 SYDVKM. The CDR3 has 14 amino acids. The V end lost 7 bases, the J end lost 0 bases, and 7 bases lay between the germline ends. The CDR3 is CASKGVSYNSPLHF. CDR3 nucleotides: TGTGCCAGCAAGGGAGTCTCCTATAATTCACCCCTCCACTTT.

The J gene is TRBJ2-2, the V gene TRBV6-1, with D possibly being TRBD2 (5 bases). Germline CDR1 reads MNHNS; CDR2 reads SASEGT. CDR3 length: 16 amino acids. V was trimmed by 3 bases and J by 0 bases, leaving 11 bases between them. The CDR3 reads CASSDPGRSNTGELFF. In DNA form, the CDR3 reads TGTGCCAGCAGTGATCCGGGGAGATCGAACACCGGGGAGCTGTTTTTT.

This chain links TRBV3-1 (or the pseudogene TRBV3-2) with TRBJ1-3, with D unclear. CDR1 and CDR2 (germline): LGHDT, YNNKEL (reference sequence). V was pared by 1 base and J by 3 bases, with 10 bases between. CDR3 length equals 15 residues. The CDR3 DNA sequence: TGTGCCAGCAGCCAAGCGGGGTATAGTGGAAACACCATATATTTT. Translated: CASSQAGYSGNTIYF.

This chain connects TRBV28 to TRBJ1-4, with a possible D match to TRBD1 (6 bases). This CDR3 is built from 17 residues. Germline CDR1 is MDHEN and CDR2 is SYDVKM. V lost 6 bases to trimming and J lost 5 bases, with 22 bases between them. For the CDR3, the DNA is TGTGCCAGCAGCCCATCCCGGGGGGCAGTGGGGAATGAAAAACTGTTTTTT. Translating gives CASSPSRGAVGNEKLFF.

This clone was detected only a few times. The genes are TRBV5-1 and TRBJ2-7, with 7 bases that match TRBD2. CDR1 and CDR2 (germline): SGHRS, YFSETQ. V shed 4 bases and J 4 bases; nucleotides not matched to a gene: 8. The CDR3 sequence is 14 residues long. CDR3 sequence: CASSQRDPFYEQYF. CDR3 bases: TGCGCCAGCAGCCAGCGGGATCCTTTTTACGAGCAGTACTTC. Full variable domain (remainder filled in from reference TRBV5-1 and TRBJ2-7): KAGVTQTPRYLIKTRGQQVTLSCSPISGHRSVSWYQQTPGQGLQFLFEYFSETQRNKGNFPGRFSGRQFSNSRSEMNVSTLELGDSALYLCASSQRDPFYEQYFGPGTRLTVT.

The rearrangement uses TRBV10-3 and TRBJ2-3; 9 positions agree with TRBD2. The CDR3 totals 15 residues. The germline CDR1 and CDR2 sequences are ENHRY and SYGVKD. V shed 3 bases and J 4 bases; nucleotides not matched to a gene: 5. CDR3 protein: CAISDGGGAADTQYF. CDR3 nucleotides: TGTGCCATCAGTGATGGCGGGGGGGCGGCAGATACGCAGTATTTT.

This chain uses TRBV3-1 (or the pseudogene TRBV3-2) with TRBJ1-4, with D maybe TRBD1 (6 bases). Looked up from germline, CDR1 is LGHDT and CDR2 is YNNKEL (reference sequence). Between the trimmed V and J ends, which lost 3 bases and 5 bases, there was a span of 16 bases. The CDR3 has 16 amino acids. The DNA for the CDR3 is TGTGCCAGCAGCCAGAGAACGACAGGCGGAAATGAAAAACTGTTTTTT. Amino acids: CASSQRTTGGNEKLFF.

The chain has TRBV9 and TRBJ2-1, with a weak D call TRBD1 (6 bases). Trimming stripped 0 bases from V and 4 bases from J, with 8 bases between. Germline assignment: CDR1 SGDLS and CDR2 YYNGEE. CDR3 size: 14 residues. DNA of the CDR3: TGTGCCAGCAGCGTAGCAGGGACATACAATGAGCAGTTCTTC. Protein sequence: CASSVAGTYNEQFF.

The chain uses TRBV3-1 (or the pseudogene TRBV3-2) and TRBJ2-7; D gene ambiguous. V shed 0 bases and J shed 4 bases, with 7 bases lying between them. Germline CDR1 reads LGHDT; CDR2 reads YNNKEL (reference sequence). The length of the CDR3 is 13 residues. The CDR3 coding sequence is TGTGCCAGCAGCCAAGAACTAAATTACGAGCAGTACTTC. Translated: CASSQELNYEQYF.

This chain connects TRBV19 to TRBJ2-2; tentatively, D is TRBD1 (6 bases). Germline CDR1 and CDR2: LNHDA and SQIVND (reference sequence). V was cut by 1 base and J by 1 base, with 7 bases left in between. There are 15 residues in the CDR3. The CDR3 protein is CASSIAGVNTGELFF. CDR3 sequence (DNA): TGTGCCAGTAGTATAGCAGGGGTGAACACCGGGGAGCTGTTTTTT.

This clone was seen a single time. The rearrangement joins TRBV6-5 to TRBJ2-7; TRBD2 aligns across 7 bases. Trimming cost V 7 bases and J 3 bases; bases outside gene matches: 12. CDR3 length: 15 amino acids. Germline lookup yields CDR1 MNHEY and CDR2 SVGAGI. The CDR3 DNA is TGTGCCAGCACGAGAGGGGAGGGGTGGAACTACGAGCAGTACTTC. It yields the protein CASTRGEGWNYEQYF.

This chain connects TRBV6-1 to TRBJ1-3, with 7 positions matching TRBD1. Germline CDR1 MNHNS, CDR2 SASEGT. The CDR3 spans 16 residues. The junction had 9 bases not matched to a gene; V was cut back by 3 bases and J by 4 bases. The CDR3 here is CASSESAGGSGNTIYF. As DNA, the CDR3 is TGTGCCAGCAGTGAGTCAGCAGGGGGTAGCGGAAACACCATATATTTT.